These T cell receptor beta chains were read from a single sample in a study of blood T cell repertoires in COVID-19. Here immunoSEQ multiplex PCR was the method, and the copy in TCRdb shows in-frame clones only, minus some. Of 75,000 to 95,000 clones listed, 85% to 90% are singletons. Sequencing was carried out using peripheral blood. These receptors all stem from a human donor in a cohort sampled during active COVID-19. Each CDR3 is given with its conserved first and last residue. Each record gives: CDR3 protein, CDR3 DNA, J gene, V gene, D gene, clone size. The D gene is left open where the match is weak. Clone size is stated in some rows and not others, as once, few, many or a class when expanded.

cdr3_aa: CSVAVRVNQPQHF; cdr3_nt: TGCAGCGTTGCCGTACGGGTTAATCAGCCCCAGCATTTT; j_call: TRBJ1-5; v_call: TRBV29-1; d_call: .; clone_size: .
cdr3_aa: CASSALPTSVAETQYF; cdr3_nt: TGTGCCAGCAGTGCGCTCCCTACTAGCGTAGCAGAGACCCAGTACTTC; j_call: TRBJ2-5; v_call: TRBV2; d_call: TRBD2; clone_size: .
cdr3_aa: CASSLEFAISSYNEQFF; cdr3_nt: TGCGCCAGCAGCTTAGAGTTCGCTATTAGCTCCTACAATGAGCAGTTCTTC; j_call: TRBJ2-1; v_call: TRBV5-1; d_call: .; clone_size: .
cdr3_aa: CASSRDRTNTEAFF; cdr3_nt: TGTGCCAGCAGTCGAGACAGGACGAACACTGAAGCTTTCTTT; j_call: TRBJ1-1; v_call: TRBV6-5; d_call: .; clone_size: .
cdr3_aa: CASSPLGDGGNTEAFF; cdr3_nt: TGTGCCAGCTCACCACTGGGGGACGGGGGAAACACTGAAGCTTTCTTT; j_call: TRBJ1-1; v_call: TRBV18; d_call: .; clone_size: .
cdr3_aa: CASSLRGNYGYTF; cdr3_nt: TGTGCCAGCAGTTTACGGGGAAACTATGGCTACACCTTC; j_call: TRBJ1-2; v_call: TRBV28; d_call: .; clone_size: .
cdr3_aa: CASSVISEKYF; cdr3_nt: TGTGCCAGCAGCGTAATCTCAGAAAAGTACTTC; j_call: TRBJ2-5; v_call: TRBV9; d_call: .; clone_size: .
cdr3_aa: CASNSGFYSNQPQHF; cdr3_nt: TGTGCCAGCAATTCAGGGTTTTATAGCAATCAGCCCCAGCATTTT; j_call: TRBJ1-5; v_call: TRBV2; d_call: .; clone_size: .
cdr3_aa: CASSPDGQTEDTQYF; cdr3_nt: TGTGCCAGCAGCCCCGACGGCCAGACTGAAGATACGCAGTATTTT; j_call: TRBJ2-3; v_call: TRBV9; d_call: .; clone_size: .
cdr3_aa: CASSIRQGIDQPQHF; cdr3_nt: TGTGCCAGTAGTATCAGACAGGGTATAGATCAGCCCCAGCATTTT; j_call: TRBJ1-5; v_call: TRBV19; d_call: TRBD1; clone_size: .
cdr3_aa: CASSARTSGREEQFF; cdr3_nt: TGTGCCAGCAGCGCCCGGACTAGCGGGAGAGAGGAGCAGTTCTTC; j_call: TRBJ2-1; v_call: TRBV9; d_call: TRBD2; clone_size: .
cdr3_aa: CATSRPRQGEKLFF; cdr3_nt: TGTGCCACCAGCCGCCCTCGACAGGGTGAAAAACTGTTTTTT; j_call: TRBJ1-4; v_call: TRBV15; d_call: TRBD1; clone_size: .
cdr3_aa: CASSQQELGTDTQYF; cdr3_nt: TGTGCCAGCAGTCAACAGGAATTAGGGACAGATACGCAGTATTTT; j_call: TRBJ2-3; v_call: TRBV2; d_call: .; clone_size: .
cdr3_aa: CASSYSWRKTYNEQFF; cdr3_nt: TGTGCCAGCAGTTACTCGTGGCGGAAAACCTACAATGAGCAGTTCTTC; j_call: TRBJ2-1; v_call: TRBV6-5; d_call: .; clone_size: .
cdr3_aa: CASSPVGGPEPQHF; cdr3_nt: TGCGCCAGCAGCCCGGTCGGAGGGCCAGAGCCCCAGCATTTT; j_call: TRBJ1-5; v_call: TRBV5-1; d_call: .; clone_size: few
cdr3_aa: CASCKTGSQNYGYTF; cdr3_nt: TGTGCCAGCTGTAAAACAGGTTCGCAGAACTATGGCTACACCTTC; j_call: TRBJ1-2; v_call: TRBV18; d_call: .; clone_size: .
cdr3_aa: CASSLGQGRDLGEQFF; cdr3_nt: TGTGCCAGCAGTCTGGGACAGGGTCGGGACCTTGGTGAGCAGTTCTTC; j_call: TRBJ2-1; v_call: TRBV27; d_call: TRBD1; clone_size: .
cdr3_aa: CASSISSGGADTQYF; cdr3_nt: TGTGCCAGTAGTATATCTAGCGGAGGGGCAGATACGCAGTATTTT; j_call: TRBJ2-3; v_call: TRBV19; d_call: TRBD2; clone_size: .
cdr3_aa: CASSYSHRARDTQYF; cdr3_nt: TGTGCCAGCAGTTACTCGCACAGGGCGAGAGATACGCAGTATTTT; j_call: TRBJ2-3; v_call: TRBV6-5; d_call: .; clone_size: .
cdr3_aa: CASLPGTGGSGNEQFF; cdr3_nt: TGTGCCAGCCTCCCAGGGACAGGGGGCTCGGGCAATGAGCAGTTCTTC; j_call: TRBJ2-1; v_call: TRBV27; d_call: TRBD1; clone_size: .
cdr3_aa: CASSRVGGQGIPEAFF; cdr3_nt: TGTGCCAGCAGCCGTGTGGGGGGACAGGGGATACCTGAAGCTTTCTTT; j_call: TRBJ1-1; v_call: TRBV4-2; d_call: TRBD1; clone_size: .
cdr3_aa: CASSLVLSAGSPLHF; cdr3_nt: TGTGCCAGCAGCTTAGTCTTGAGCGCGGGCTCACCCCTCCACTTT; j_call: TRBJ1-6; v_call: TRBV7-8; d_call: .; clone_size: .
cdr3_aa: CASYVGTAGANVLTF; cdr3_nt: TGCGCCAGCTACGTGGGGACAGCCGGGGCCAACGTCCTGACTTTC; j_call: TRBJ2-6; v_call: TRBV5-1; d_call: TRBD1; clone_size: .
cdr3_aa: CSVEGTANTGELFF; cdr3_nt: TGCAGCGTTGAAGGGACAGCTAACACCGGGGAGCTGTTTTTT; j_call: TRBJ2-2; v_call: TRBV29-1; d_call: .; clone_size: .
cdr3_aa: CASSTGQGRVTEAFF; cdr3_nt: TGCGCCAGCAGCACAGGACAGGGCCGGGTGACTGAAGCTTTCTTT; j_call: TRBJ1-1; v_call: TRBV5-1; d_call: TRBD1; clone_size: .
cdr3_aa: CASSPGAGETQYF; cdr3_nt: TGTGCCAGCTCACCGGGGGCGGGAGAGACCCAGTACTTC; j_call: TRBJ2-5; v_call: TRBV18; d_call: .; clone_size: .
cdr3_aa: CASSKGTSGRAISYNEQFF; cdr3_nt: TGTGCCAGCAGCAAAGGGACTAGCGGGAGGGCCATTTCCTACAATGAGCAGTTCTTC; j_call: TRBJ2-1; v_call: TRBV21-1; d_call: .; clone_size: once
cdr3_aa: CASSLEGASEQYF; cdr3_nt: TGTGCCAGCAGCTTGGAGGGGGCGAGCGAGCAGTACTTC; j_call: TRBJ2-7; v_call: TRBV5-6; d_call: TRBD1; clone_size: .
cdr3_aa: CASSPGHGGSPLHF; cdr3_nt: TGTGCCAGCAGCCCTGGGCACGGAGGATCACCCCTCCACTTT; j_call: TRBJ1-6; v_call: TRBV3-1/TRBV3-2; d_call: .; clone_size: few
cdr3_aa: CASSIQGYGYTF; cdr3_nt: TGCGCCAGCAGCATTCAGGGTTATGGCTACACCTTC; j_call: TRBJ1-2; v_call: TRBV5-1; d_call: .; clone_size: .
cdr3_aa: CASSFTSGQETQYF; cdr3_nt: TGTGCCAGCAGCTTTACTAGCGGACAAGAGACCCAGTACTTC; j_call: TRBJ2-5; v_call: TRBV7-9; d_call: TRBD2; clone_size: .
cdr3_aa: CASSIRGGGNQPQHF; cdr3_nt: TGTGCCAGTAGTATAAGGGGGGGTGGCAATCAGCCCCAGCATTTT; j_call: TRBJ1-5; v_call: TRBV19; d_call: .; clone_size: .
cdr3_aa: CASSGLAGGHNEQFF; cdr3_nt: TGTGCCAGCAGTGGACTAGCGGGAGGACACAATGAGCAGTTCTTC; j_call: TRBJ2-1; v_call: TRBV2; d_call: TRBD2; clone_size: .
cdr3_aa: CSASVAGAGNEQYF; cdr3_nt: TGCAGTGCTAGTGTAGCGGGAGCCGGTAACGAGCAGTACTTC; j_call: TRBJ2-7; v_call: TRBV20-1; d_call: TRBD2; clone_size: few
cdr3_aa: CASSTTGTSGYNEQFF; cdr3_nt: TGTGCCAGTAGTACAACCGGGACTAGCGGTTACAATGAGCAGTTCTTC; j_call: TRBJ2-1; v_call: TRBV19; d_call: TRBD2; clone_size: .
cdr3_aa: CASSLVPLRGGYTF; cdr3_nt: TGTGCCAGCAGTTTAGTCCCCCTGAGAGGTGGCTACACCTTC; j_call: TRBJ1-2; v_call: TRBV28; d_call: .; clone_size: .
cdr3_aa: CAWNSPPGPQHF; cdr3_nt: TGTGCCTGGAACTCACCCCCGGGGCCCCAGCATTTT; j_call: TRBJ1-5; v_call: TRBV30; d_call: .; clone_size: .
cdr3_aa: CASSQDRASGSYEQYF; cdr3_nt: TGTGCCAGCAGCCAAGATCGGGCTAGCGGGAGTTACGAGCAGTACTTC; j_call: TRBJ2-7; v_call: TRBV3-1/TRBV3-2; d_call: TRBD2; clone_size: .
cdr3_aa: CASSPHRSSGANVLTF; cdr3_nt: TGTGCCAGCAGCCCCCACAGGTCCTCTGGGGCCAACGTCCTGACTTTC; j_call: TRBJ2-6; v_call: TRBV9; d_call: .; clone_size: .
cdr3_aa: CASSVEDSTDTQYF; cdr3_nt: TGTGCCAGCAGCGTAGAAGACTCCACAGATACGCAGTATTTT; j_call: TRBJ2-3; v_call: TRBV9; d_call: .; clone_size: .
cdr3_aa: CASSFGGGAYNEQFF; cdr3_nt: TGTGCCAGCAGCTTTGGCGGAGGGGCCTACAATGAGCAGTTCTTC; j_call: TRBJ2-1; v_call: TRBV5-4; d_call: .; clone_size: .
cdr3_aa: CASSPGGREQFF; cdr3_nt: TGTGCCAGCAGCCCGGGGGGCCGGGAGCAGTTCTTC; j_call: TRBJ2-1; v_call: TRBV14; d_call: .; clone_size: .
cdr3_aa: CSVEASGRATQYF; cdr3_nt: TGCAGCGTTGAGGCTAGCGGGAGGGCGACCCAGTACTTC; j_call: TRBJ2-5; v_call: TRBV29-1; d_call: TRBD2; clone_size: once
cdr3_aa: CASSLDSYEQYF; cdr3_nt: TGTGCCAGCAGCTTAGACAGCTACGAGCAGTACTTC; j_call: TRBJ2-7; v_call: TRBV11-2; d_call: .; clone_size: .
cdr3_aa: CASTDQRSNQPQHF; cdr3_nt: TGTGCCAGCACTGATCAGCGTAGCAATCAGCCCCAGCATTTT; j_call: TRBJ1-5; v_call: TRBV2; d_call: .; clone_size: .
cdr3_aa: CASSTTSGSFNEQFF; cdr3_nt: TGTGCCAGCTCAACCACTAGCGGGAGCTTCAATGAGCAGTTCTTC; j_call: TRBJ2-1; v_call: TRBV25-1; d_call: TRBD2; clone_size: .
cdr3_aa: CASSPPRGPLHF; cdr3_nt: TGTGCCAGCAGTCCCCCCAGGGGGCCCCTCCACTTT; j_call: TRBJ1-6; v_call: TRBV28; d_call: TRBD1; clone_size: .
cdr3_aa: CASTRSEKLFF; cdr3_nt: TGTGCCAGCACCCGGAGTGAAAAACTGTTTTTT; j_call: TRBJ1-4; v_call: TRBV28; d_call: .; clone_size: once
cdr3_aa: CASSQEGLLGTDTQYF; cdr3_nt: TGCGCCAGCAGCCAAGAAGGACTCCTGGGGACAGATACGCAGTATTTT; j_call: TRBJ2-3; v_call: TRBV4-1; d_call: .; clone_size: .
cdr3_aa: CASSLGQGTTEAFF; cdr3_nt: TGTGCCAGCTCACTGGGACAGGGAACCACTGAAGCTTTCTTT; j_call: TRBJ1-1; v_call: TRBV18; d_call: TRBD1; clone_size: .
cdr3_aa: CASSPGGSYGYTF; cdr3_nt: TGCGCCAGCAGCCCAGGGGGGTCGTATGGCTACACCTTC; j_call: TRBJ1-2; v_call: TRBV5-1; d_call: TRBD1; clone_size: once
cdr3_aa: CASSSTTDTQYF; cdr3_nt: TGTGCCAGCAGTTCTACCACAGATACGCAGTATTTT; j_call: TRBJ2-3; v_call: TRBV6-5; d_call: .; clone_size: .
cdr3_aa: CASSSGSVSGFYGYTF; cdr3_nt: TGTGCCAGCAGCTCCGGCTCGGTGTCAGGGTTCTATGGCTACACCTTC; j_call: TRBJ1-2; v_call: TRBV6-2/TRBV6-3; d_call: .; clone_size: once
cdr3_aa: CASSLRSGNTEAFF; cdr3_nt: TGTGCCAGCAGCTTACGGAGTGGTAACACTGAAGCTTTCTTT; j_call: TRBJ1-1; v_call: TRBV5-8; d_call: .; clone_size: .
cdr3_aa: CSADRGNTEAFF; cdr3_nt: TGCAGCGCCGACAGGGGGAACACTGAAGCTTTCTTT; j_call: TRBJ1-1; v_call: TRBV29-1; d_call: TRBD1; clone_size: .
cdr3_aa: CASSDTGPHSGNTIYF; cdr3_nt: TGTGCCAGTAGTGACACAGGGCCCCACTCTGGAAACACCATATATTTT; j_call: TRBJ1-3; v_call: TRBV19; d_call: .; clone_size: .
cdr3_aa: CASSLSPGANVLTF; cdr3_nt: TGTGCCAGCAGTTTAAGCCCTGGGGCCAACGTCCTGACTTTC; j_call: TRBJ2-6; v_call: TRBV28; d_call: .; clone_size: .
cdr3_aa: CATSFPGQGYQPQHF; cdr3_nt: TGTGCCACCAGCTTTCCGGGACAGGGCTATCAGCCCCAGCATTTT; j_call: TRBJ1-5; v_call: TRBV15; d_call: TRBD1; clone_size: .
cdr3_aa: CATSDPGLVEQFF; cdr3_nt: TGTGCCACCAGTGACCCGGGACTGGTGGAGCAGTTCTTC; j_call: TRBJ2-1; v_call: TRBV24-1; d_call: .; clone_size: .